The entry that follows covers one T cell receptor beta chain sequence. Its antigen is unknown. This record belongs to a study of shared clonotypes between healthy human individuals. Overall study findings and caveats: Among donors, clonotype sharing was expected to be affected by sequencing depth. The genetic and exposure-history diversity represented was limited by few donors.

Per the original methods: ImmunoSEQ supplied junction-only sequences lacking quality scores, so filtering was different. Sequencing used immunoSEQ multiplex PCR; TCRdb keeps in-frame clones, though not all of them. V, J and clone size are taken as reported in that table, and D and trimming were inferred from the DNA itself. The sample carries about 700,000 clones, 90% to 95% recorded once. CD8 cells classed as naive were CD45RO-negative and positively selected for CCR7, excluding terminally differentiated effector memory CD45RA+ cells. Germline V gene data show CDR1 as SNHLY and CDR2 as FYNNEI. With V trimmed by 5 bases and J by 2 bases, 6 bases remained unmatched. This CDR3 contains 14 residues.

This receptor was obtained from a man aged 25 to 40 in good health. The sequenced material came from naive CD8+ T cells sorted from blood. The rearrangement uses TRBV2 and TRBJ2-7; 7 bases fit TRBD2. CDR3 in amino acids: CASSTGTNPYEQYF. Here the CDR3 DNA reads TGTGCCAGCAGTACCGGGACTAACCCCTACGAGCAGTACTTC.